One sample yielded the 13 T cell receptor beta chains listed below, sequenced in a study of shared clonotypes between healthy human individuals. Using immunoSEQ multiplex PCR, the repertoire was profiled, and TCRdb retains in-frame clones only, with some absent. Of hundreds of thousands of clones detected, 95% to 97% appear once; the ten largest clones hold about 0.064%. Sequencing was performed on naive CD4+ T cells sorted from blood. Subset reported: CD45RA+ positively selected. Receptors originate from a woman in her twenties or thirties in good health.

This clone was observed a single time. This sequence joins TRBV7-9 and TRBJ1-4, with no clear D. V was trimmed by 5 bases and J by 0 bases, leaving 10 bases between them. The CDR3 loop spans 15 amino acids. Germline V CDR1 and CDR2: SEHNR, FQNEAQ (reference sequence). The CDR3 sequence is CASSVTGTTNEKLFF. Here the CDR3 DNA reads TGTGCCAGCAGCGTTACCGGAACAACTAATGAAAAACTGTTTTTT.

J is TRBJ2-3 and V is TRBV19; D remains ambiguous. This CDR3 is 14 amino acids long. Germline CDR1 LNHDA, CDR2 SQIVND (reference sequence). The V gene lost 3 bases and the J gene lost 2 bases, with 9 bases spanning the gap. CDR3 coding DNA: TGTGCCAGTAGTATTATCATCAACACAGATACGCAGTATTTT. It translates to CASSIIINTDTQYF.

This chain's CDR3 is CASSPQGRGDDGYTF. Here the CDR3 DNA reads TGTGCCAGCTCACCCCAGGGCAGGGGCGACGATGGCTACACCTTC. V gene TRBV18 combines with J gene TRBJ1-2; D is possibly TRBD1 (6 bases). The germline V gene has CDR1 KGHSH and CDR2 LQKENI. The V end was cut by 3 bases, the J end by 6 bases, with 17 bases between. This CDR3 contains 15 residues.

The J gene is TRBJ1-2, the V gene TRBV5-8, with a weak D call TRBD1 (6 bases). The CDR3 totals 14 residues. The germline V gene encodes CDR1 SGHTS and CDR2 YDEGEE. Between the trimmed V and J ends, which lost 0 bases and 2 bases, there was a span of 8 bases. The CDR3 is CASSLGDRNYGYTF. CDR3 sequence (DNA): TGTGCCAGCAGCTTGGGAGACAGGAACTATGGCTACACCTTC.

V and J are TRBV4-1 and TRBJ1-2, with a possible D match to TRBD1 (5 bases). Looked up from germline, CDR1 is MGHRA and CDR2 is YSYEKL. The V end lost 1 base, the J end lost 4 bases, and 16 bases lay between the germline ends. The CDR3 consists of 16 residues. CDR3 DNA sequence: TGCGCCAGCAGCCAAGGGGGACGGGCGGCTATCTATGGCTACACCTTC. Protein product: CASSQGGRAAIYGYTF.

The chain carries TRBV6-1 and TRBJ1-2, with 12 nucleotides matching TRBD1. The CDR3 is 15 amino acids. Per germline, CDR1 MNHNS and CDR2 SASEGT. The V gene end was trimmed by 6 bases and the J gene end by 8 bases; junction bases not matched to a gene: 10. In DNA form, the CDR3 reads TGTGCCAGCAGACCTTTGGGACAGGGGGCTAGCGGCTACACCTTC. This translates into CASRPLGQGASGYTF.

The V and J genes are TRBV6-5 and TRBJ2-7; D remains unclear. Trimming removed 0 bases from V and 6 bases from J, with 3 bases in between. Germline assignment: CDR1 MNHEY and CDR2 SVGAGI. This CDR3 has 11 residues. The CDR3 bases are TGTGCCAGCAGTTACTCGAGCGAGCAGTACTTC. This gives the protein CASSYSSEQYF.

The chain links TRBV4-1 to TRBJ2-5, with TRBD2 identical over 7 bases. Looked up from germline, CDR1 is MGHRA and CDR2 is YSYEKL. V dropped 5 bases and J dropped 5; count of bases not matched to a gene: 5. The CDR3 covers 13 residues. DNA for the CDR3: TGCGCCAGCAGCAATAGGCGGGAGGAGACCCAGTACTTC. Translation gives CASSNRREETQYF.

V usage is TRBV18 and J usage is TRBJ2-1, with 9 bases aligning to TRBD2. This CDR3 is 16 amino acids long. Germline CDR1 reads KGHSH; CDR2 reads LQKENI. With V trimmed by 3 bases and J by 9 bases, 12 bases remained unmatched. The chain's CDR3 is CASSPSSASGMFEQFF. The CDR3 nucleotides are TGTGCCAGCTCACCGTCGTCTGCTAGCGGGATGTTTGAGCAGTTCTTC.

The chain couples TRBV18 to TRBJ2-7, with TRBD1 matching 9 bases. J gave up 1 base and V 5 bases, and 6 bases lay outside the gene matches. CDR1 is KGHSH, CDR2 LQKENI, per germline. This CDR3 is built from 15 residues. The CDR3 nucleotides are TGTGCCAGCTCAACAATGGGACAGGGATCCTACGAGCAGTACTTC. Encoded protein: CASSTMGQGSYEQYF.

V usage is TRBV4-1 and J usage is TRBJ2-7; TRBD2 aligns across 14 bases. Germline CDR1 and CDR2: MGHRA and YSYEKL. The CDR3 covers 22 residues. Germline trimming cut 0 bases from V and 4 bases from J; bases unmatched to any gene: 20. This CDR3 reads CASSQELIIGLAGGSGSYEQYF. CDR3 sequence (DNA): TGCGCCAGCAGCCAAGAACTCATCATCGGACTAGCGGGAGGTTCGGGTAGTTACGAGCAGTACTTC.

V and J are TRBV7-9 and TRBJ2-5; D gene uncertain. Trimming stripped 4 bases from V and 2 bases from J, with 14 bases between. The germline V gene encodes CDR1 SEHNR and CDR2 FQNEAQ (reference sequence). The CDR3 length is 15 residues. The chain's CDR3 is CASSSGDRHQETQYF. The CDR3 DNA follows: TGTGCCAGCAGCTCCGGCGACCGCCATCAAGAGACCCAGTACTTC. Based on the CDR3 plus reference TRBV7-9 and TRBJ2-5, the full variable domain is DTGVSQNPRHKITKRGQNVTFRCDPISEHNRLYWYRQTLGQGPEFLTYFQNEAQLEKSRLLSDRFSAERPKGSFSTLEIQRTEQGDSAMYLCASSSGDRHQETQYFGPGTRLLVL.

The V gene is TRBV19, the J gene TRBJ1-1; maybe TRBD1 (5 bases). The CDR3 length is 14 residues. Germline CDR1 reads LNHDA; CDR2 reads SQIVND (reference sequence). Deletions cut 10 bases from V and 1 base from J, with 16 bases between. This chain's CDR3 is CATQSRGGNTEAFF. CDR3 in DNA: TGTGCCACCCAGTCCCGGGGGGGGAACACTGAAGCTTTCTTT.